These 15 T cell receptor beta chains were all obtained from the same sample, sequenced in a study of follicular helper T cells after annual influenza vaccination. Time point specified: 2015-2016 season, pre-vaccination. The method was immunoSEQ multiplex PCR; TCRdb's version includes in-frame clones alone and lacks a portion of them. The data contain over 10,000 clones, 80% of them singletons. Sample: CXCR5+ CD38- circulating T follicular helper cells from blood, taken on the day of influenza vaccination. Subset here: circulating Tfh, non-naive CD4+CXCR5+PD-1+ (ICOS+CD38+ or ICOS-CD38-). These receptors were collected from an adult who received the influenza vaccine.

The CDR3 reads CSAGTNYGYTF. CDR3 bases: TGCAGTGCAGGGACCAACTATGGCTACACCTTC. The chain combines TRBV20-1 with TRBJ1-2; D perhaps matches TRBD1 (5 bases). CDR1 is DFQATT and CDR2 is SNEGSKA in the germline V gene (reference sequence). The CDR3 contains 11 residues. V was cut by 6 bases and J by 2 bases, with 7 bases left in between.

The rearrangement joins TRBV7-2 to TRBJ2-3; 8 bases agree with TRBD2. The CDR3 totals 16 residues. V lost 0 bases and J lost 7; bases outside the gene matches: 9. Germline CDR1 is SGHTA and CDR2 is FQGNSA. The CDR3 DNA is TGTGCCAGCAGCTTAGCCGGCCCCCGGGGGGGGAATACGCAGTATTTT. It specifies CASSLAGPRGGNTQYF.

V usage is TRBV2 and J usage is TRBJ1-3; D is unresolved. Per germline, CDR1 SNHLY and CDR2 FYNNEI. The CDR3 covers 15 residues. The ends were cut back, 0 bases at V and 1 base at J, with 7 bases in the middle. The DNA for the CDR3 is TGTGCCAGCAGTGAAGCCCGACCTTCTGGAAACACCATATATTTT. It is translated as CASSEARPSGNTIYF. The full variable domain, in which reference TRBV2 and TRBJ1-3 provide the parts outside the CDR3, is EPEVTQTPSHQVTQMGQEVILRCVPISNHLYFYWYRQILGQKVEFLVSFYNNEISEKSEIFDDQFSVERPDGSNFTLKIRSTKLEDSAMYFCASSEARPSGNTIYFGEGSWLTVV.

The CDR3 DNA sequence: TGTGCCAGCAGTCTTGGAGGAGCTAACTATGGCTACACCTTC. Protein sequence: CASSLGGANYGYTF. V is TRBV28 and J is TRBJ1-2; D is unclear. The germline gives CDR1 MDHEN, CDR2 SYDVKM. The CDR3 has 14 residues. Trimming shortened V by 5 bases and J by 0 bases, and 10 bases separated the two germline ends.

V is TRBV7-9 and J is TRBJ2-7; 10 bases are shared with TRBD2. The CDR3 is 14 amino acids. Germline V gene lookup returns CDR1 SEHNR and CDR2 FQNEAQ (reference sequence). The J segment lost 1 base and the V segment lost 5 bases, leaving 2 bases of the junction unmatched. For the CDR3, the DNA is TGTGCCAGCAGCCTTAGCGGGGGGTCCTACGAGCAGTACTTC. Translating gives CASSLSGGSYEQYF.

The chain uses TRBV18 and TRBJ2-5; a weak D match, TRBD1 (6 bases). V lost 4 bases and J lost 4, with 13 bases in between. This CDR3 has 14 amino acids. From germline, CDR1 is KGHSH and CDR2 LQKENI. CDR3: CASSRAQGSETQYF. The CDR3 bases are TGTGCCAGCTCACGGGCTCAGGGGTCAGAGACCCAGTACTTC.

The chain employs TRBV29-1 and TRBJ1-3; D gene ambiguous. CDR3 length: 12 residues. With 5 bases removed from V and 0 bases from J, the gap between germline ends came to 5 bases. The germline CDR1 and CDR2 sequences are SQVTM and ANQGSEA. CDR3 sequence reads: CSVKVSGNTIYF. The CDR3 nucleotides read TGCAGCGTTAAGGTCTCTGGAAACACCATATATTTT.

CDR3 DNA sequence: TGTGCCAGCAGCCAGCACACAGGGGTCGGAAACACCATATATTTT. Translating gives CASSQHTGVGNTIYF. The chain is built from TRBV14 and TRBJ1-3; TRBD1 agrees at 7 bases. CDR1 and CDR2 (germline): SGHDN, FVKESK. CDR3 length: 15 amino acids. V shed 3 bases and J 4 bases; nucleotides not matched to a gene: 6.

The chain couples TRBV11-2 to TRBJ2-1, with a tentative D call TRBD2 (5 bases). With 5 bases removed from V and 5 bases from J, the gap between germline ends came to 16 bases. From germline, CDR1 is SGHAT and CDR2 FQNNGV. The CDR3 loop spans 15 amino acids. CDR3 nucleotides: TGTGCCAGCAGCCGATCACGGCTAGCCAACAATGAGCAGTTCTTC. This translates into CASSRSRLANNEQFF. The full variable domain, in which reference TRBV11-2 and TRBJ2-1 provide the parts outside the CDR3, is EAGVAQSPRYKIIEKRQSVAFWCNPISGHATLYWYQQILGQGPKLLIQFQNNGVVDDSQLPKDRFSAERLKGVDSTLKIQPAKLEDSAVYLCASSRSRLANNEQFFGPGTRLTVL.

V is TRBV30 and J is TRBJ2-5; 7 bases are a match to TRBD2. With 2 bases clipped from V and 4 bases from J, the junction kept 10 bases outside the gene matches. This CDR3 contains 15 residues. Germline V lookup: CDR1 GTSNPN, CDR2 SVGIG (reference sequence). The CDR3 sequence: CAWSRYGIAGETQYF. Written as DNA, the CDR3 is TGTGCCTGGAGTCGGTATGGGATAGCGGGAGAGACCCAGTACTTC.

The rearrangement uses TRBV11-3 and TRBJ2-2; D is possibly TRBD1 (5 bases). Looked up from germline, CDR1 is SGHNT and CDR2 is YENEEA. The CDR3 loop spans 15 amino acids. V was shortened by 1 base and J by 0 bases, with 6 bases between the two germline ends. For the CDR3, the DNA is TGTGCCAGCAGCTTAGGACAGACGAACACCGGGGAGCTGTTTTTT. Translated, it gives CASSLGQTNTGELFF.

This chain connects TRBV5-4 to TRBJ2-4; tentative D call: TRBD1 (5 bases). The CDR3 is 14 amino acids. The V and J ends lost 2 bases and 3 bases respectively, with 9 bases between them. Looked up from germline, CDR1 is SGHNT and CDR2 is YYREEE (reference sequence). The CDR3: CASSLGVDKNIQYF. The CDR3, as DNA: TGTGCCAGCAGCTTAGGGGTGGACAAAAACATTCAGTACTTC.

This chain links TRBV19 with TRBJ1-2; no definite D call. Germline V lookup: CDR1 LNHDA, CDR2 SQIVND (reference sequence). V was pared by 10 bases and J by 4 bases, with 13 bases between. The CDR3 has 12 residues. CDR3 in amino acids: CATRSGLYGYTF. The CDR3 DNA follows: TGTGCCACCCGTAGTGGGCTCTATGGCTACACCTTC.

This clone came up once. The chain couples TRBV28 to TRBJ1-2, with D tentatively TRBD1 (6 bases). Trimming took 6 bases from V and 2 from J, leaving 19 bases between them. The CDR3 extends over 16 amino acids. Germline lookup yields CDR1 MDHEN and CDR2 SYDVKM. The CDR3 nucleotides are TGTGCCAGCAGACCTCCCGGACAGCTTTTAAACTATGGCTACACCTTC. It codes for CASRPPGQLLNYGYTF.

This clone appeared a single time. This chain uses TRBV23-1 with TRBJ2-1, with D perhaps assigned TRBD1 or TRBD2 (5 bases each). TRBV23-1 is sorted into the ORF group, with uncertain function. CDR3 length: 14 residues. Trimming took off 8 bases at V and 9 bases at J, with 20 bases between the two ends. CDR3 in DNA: TGCGCCAGCCCTACTCCGGGACGGATCAGTGAGCAGTTCTTC. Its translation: CASPTPGRISEQFF.